This T cell receptor (beta chain) was identified in a study of regulatory and conventional T cells in RAG deficiency. J gave up 5 bases and V 8 bases, and 5 bases lay outside the gene matches. The CDR3 totals 13 residues. The germline gives CDR1 LNHDA, CDR2 SQIVND (reference sequence). Data came from immunoSEQ multiplex PCR; TCRdb stores just in-frame clones and leaves some out. The table lists under 15,000 clones, approximately 94% of them singletons. Study conclusions and caveats: Compared with controls, unique Treg TCR beta sequences dropped roughly 100-fold in Omenn syndrome and CID/AS. Sorted Omenn CD25-high CD127-low cells may not be bona fide Tregs.

For this clone: Antigen: not known.

Regulatory T cells were sorted from blood as CD4+ CD25-high CD127-low cells. A further study also used this sample, focusing on regulatory T cells. That report adds: Amplification used 52 TRBV primers and 13 TRBJ primers.

Sequenced input: CD127- CD25+ CD4+ Tregs sorted from blood. The chain recombines TRBV19 with TRBJ1-4; 7 bases align to TRBD1. The TCR was taken from a human donor in good health. DNA of the CDR3: TGTGCCAGTGGGACAGTGGGGAATGAAAAACTGTTTTTT. Translated, it gives CASGTVGNEKLFF.